One and the same sample provided the 28 T cell receptor beta chains below, sequenced in a study of OX40 agonist ivuxolimab in advanced cancers. Sequenced by immunoSEQ multiplex PCR; TCRdb stores in-frame clones only, minus some. The data show around 15,000 clones, 85% to 90% seen once. The material was CD4+ or CD8+ T cells sorted from blood, obtained in a trial of the OX40 agonist ivuxolimab. Receptors were obtained from an adult with an advanced solid tumor such as melanoma, head and neck, liver or kidney cancer.

The chain combines TRBV7-8 with TRBJ2-5, with no clear D. Trimming removed 5 bases at V and 2 bases at J, with 6 bases between. This CDR3 contains 12 residues. Germline lookup yields CDR1 SGHVS and CDR2 FQNEAQ. CDR3 sequence: CASSPLQETQYF. The CDR3 DNA follows: TGTGCCAGCAGCCCCTTGCAAGAGACCCAGTACTTC.

The chain carries TRBV29-1 and TRBJ1-1; TRBD1 might be the D (6 bases). CDR1 and CDR2 from the germline V gene are SQVTM and ANQGSEA. Trimming shortened V by 7 bases and J by 1 base, and 13 bases separated the two germline ends. The CDR3 is made up of 13 amino acids. The CDR3 is CSGASQGNTEAFF. The CDR3 region has the DNA TGCAGCGGTGCTTCACAGGGGAACACTGAAGCTTTCTTT.

The rearrangement links TRBV30 to TRBJ1-2, with D unclear. Trimming shortened V by 4 bases and J by 8 bases, and 14 bases separated the two germline ends. CDR3 length: 12 residues. Germline loops: CDR1 GTSNPN, CDR2 SVGIG (reference sequence). The DNA of the CDR3 is TGTGCCTGGACTTCAGCCGTTGGAGGCTACACCTTC. The encoded protein is CAWTSAVGGYTF.

J is TRBJ2-7 and V is TRBV4-1; 12 nucleotides agree with TRBD1. Trimming removed 0 bases from V and 6 bases from J; junction bases left unmatched: 9. The CDR3 totals 17 residues. The germline V gene encodes CDR1 MGHRA and CDR2 YSYEKL. CDR3 DNA: TGCGCCAGCAGCCAAGAAGGTAGGGACAGGGGGCCTGGCGAGCAGTACTTC. As protein: CASSQEGRDRGPGEQYF.

V and J are TRBV14 and TRBJ2-1; 8 bases line up with TRBD1. Unmatched junction bases numbered 15, after V lost 5 bases and J lost 9 bases. The germline gives CDR1 SGHDN, CDR2 FVKESK. This CDR3 region has 16 residues. CDR3 protein: CASSSYRDRLLAEQFF. DNA of the CDR3: TGTGCCAGCAGCTCATACCGGGACAGGTTGTTAGCTGAGCAGTTCTTC.

This clone was counted between two and nine times. The V and J genes are TRBV7-6 and TRBJ2-7; 10 bases agree with TRBD1. Germline V CDR1 and CDR2: SGHVS, FNYEAQ. The length of the CDR3 is 17 residues. Unmatched junction bases numbered 7, after V lost 1 base and J lost 1 base. The CDR3 bases are TGTGCCAGCAGCTTAGGGGCCGCGGGACAGGGGTCCTACGAGCAGTACTTC. This translates into CASSLGAAGQGSYEQYF.

The chain recombines TRBV19 with TRBJ2-5; no definite D call. CDR3 length equals 13 residues. Germline CDR1 LNHDA, CDR2 SQIVND (reference sequence). Deletions cut 1 base from V and 7 bases from J, with 10 bases between. CDR3 amino acids: CASSIGFTGTQYF. DNA of the CDR3: TGTGCCAGTAGTATAGGCTTCACCGGGACCCAGTACTTC.

This clone has only a few counts. In DNA form, the CDR3 reads TGCGCCAGCAGCCCGGGACAGGGCCCCCCAGAGACCCAGTACTTC. This gives the protein CASSPGQGPPETQYF. The chain couples TRBV5-1 to TRBJ2-5; the match to TRBD1 covers 9 bases. CDR1 SGHRS and CDR2 YFSETQ come from the germline V gene. CDR3 length equals 15 residues. Germline trimming cut 4 bases from V and 4 bases from J; bases unmatched to any gene: 8.

The V and J genes are TRBV18 and TRBJ2-3, with D possibly TRBD2 on 5 matching bases. V was shortened by 0 bases and J by 7 bases, with 11 bases between the two germline ends. The V gene's germline CDR1 is KGHSH and CDR2 LQKENI. This CDR3 is built from 14 residues. The CDR3 sequence is CASSPPGDGNTQYF. CDR3 nucleotide sequence: TGTGCCAGCTCACCACCGGGTGACGGGAATACGCAGTATTTT.

V gene TRBV28 combines with J gene TRBJ2-3, with 12 bases identical to TRBD1. The V segment lost 5 bases and the J segment 7 bases; nucleotides outside the gene matches: 10. The length of the CDR3 is 16 residues. Germline V CDR1 and CDR2: MDHEN, SYDVKM. CDR3 bases: TGTGCCAGCAGTCCGTACGGGACAGGGGGCGCAAATACGCAGTATTTT. Residues: CASSPYGTGGANTQYF.

This clone appeared a few times. This sequence joins TRBV5-1 and TRBJ1-1; D is uncertain. V was cut by 4 bases and J by 4 bases, with 8 bases left in between. The CDR3 consists of 12 residues. Germline CDR1 is SGHRS and CDR2 is YFSETQ. The CDR3 protein is CASSPEGTEAFF. CDR3 nucleotide sequence: TGCGCCAGCAGCCCGGAGGGCACTGAAGCTTTCTTT. The variable domain in full, with the rest retrieved from reference TRBV5-1 and TRBJ1-1, is KAGVTQTPRYLIKTRGQQVTLSCSPISGHRSVSWYQQTPGQGLQFLFEYFSETQRNKGNFPGRFSGRQFSNSRSEMNVSTLELGDSALYLCASSPEGTEAFFGQGTRLTVV.

The chain couples TRBV18 to TRBJ1-5, with 8 bases fitting TRBD1. The CDR3 spans 15 residues. V was pared by 3 bases and J by 6 bases, with 7 bases of the junction left unmatched. Per the germline V gene, CDR1 is KGHSH and CDR2 is LQKENI. The CDR3 here is CASSPGQGLPQPQHF. The CDR3 DNA is TGTGCCAGCTCACCCGGACAGGGCTTACCTCAGCCCCAGCATTTT. Supplemented by reference TRBV18 and TRBJ1-5, the full variable domain reads NAGVMQNPRHLVRRRGQEARLRCSPMKGHSHVYWYRQLPEEGLKFMVYLQKENIIDESGMPKERFSAEFPKEGPSILRIQQVVRGDSAAYFCASSPGQGLPQPQHFGDGTRLSIL.

V gene TRBV7-9 combines with J gene TRBJ1-1; 8 positions agree with TRBD1. CDR3 length equals 15 residues. V gave up 0 bases and J gave up 6 bases; unmatched junction bases: 6. Germline lookup yields CDR1 SEHNR and CDR2 FQNEAQ (reference sequence). CDR3 sequence reads: CASSLAGQGGAEAFF. Here the CDR3 DNA reads TGTGCCAGCAGCTTAGCCGGACAGGGAGGCGCTGAAGCTTTCTTT.

CDR3 nucleotides: TGTGCCAGCAGCACCGTTGACAGGGTACTTGAAGCTTTCTTT. It specifies CASSTVDRVLEAFF. The chain couples TRBV5-6 to TRBJ1-1; TRBD1 matches 7 bases. J lost 7 bases, V lost 4 bases, and 10 bases had no gene match. CDR1 and CDR2 (germline): SGHDT, YYEEEE. The CDR3 is 14 residues long.

This clone was seen once. This sequence joins TRBV6-5 and TRBJ2-7, with 9 bases fitting TRBD1. The CDR3 extends over 14 amino acids. After removal of 6 bases from V and 6 bases from J, the junction contained 9 bases not matched to a gene. Germline CDR1 is MNHEY and CDR2 is SVGAGI. The CDR3 nucleotides read TGTGCCAGCAGGCAGACAGGGGGAATTAGCGAGCAGTACTTC. Its translation is CASRQTGGISEQYF.

The chain uses TRBV20-1 and TRBJ1-2, with a weak D call TRBD1 (5 bases). Germline values: CDR1 DFQATT, CDR2 SNEGSKA (reference sequence). The CDR3 contains 11 residues. The V end was cut by 3 bases, the J end by 8 bases, with 10 bases between. The CDR3 region has the DNA TGCAGTGCTAGTAATTGGGACGGCTACACCTTC. As protein: CSASNWDGYTF.

The V gene is TRBV7-3, the J gene TRBJ2-3, with 8 bases matching TRBD2. J gave up 4 bases and V 10 bases, and 7 bases lay outside the gene matches. Germline assignment: CDR1 SGHTA and CDR2 FQGTGA. CDR3 length: 13 amino acids. This CDR3 is CATGAGAADTQYF. CDR3 in DNA: TGTGCCACAGGAGCGGGGGCCGCAGATACGCAGTATTTT.

The chain couples TRBV9 to TRBJ2-3; 15 positions match TRBD2. The CDR3 is made up of 16 amino acids. The ends lost 4 bases at V and 3 bases at J; junction bases unmatched: 3. Germline V gene sequence: CDR1 SGDLS, CDR2 YYNGEE. The CDR3 nucleotides are TGTGCCAGCAGCCCGGGGACTAGCGGGGGGACAGATACGCAGTATTTT. Translated: CASSPGTSGGTDTQYF. The full variable domain, its missing parts supplied by reference TRBV9 and TRBJ2-3, is DSGVTQTPKHLITATGQRVTLRCSPRSGDLSVYWYQQSLDQGLQFLIQYYNGEERAKGNILERFSAQQFPDLHSELNLSSLELGDSALYFCASSPGTSGGTDTQYFGPGTRLTVL.

V usage is TRBV6-1 and J usage is TRBJ2-7; D uncertain. This CDR3 has 13 residues. With 7 bases removed from V and 2 bases from J, the gap between germline ends came to 12 bases. In germline, CDR1 is MNHNS, CDR2 SASEGT. Written as DNA, the CDR3 is TGTGCCAGCACTGGGGTACAGACCTACGAGCAGTACTTC. Protein: CASTGVQTYEQYF.

The V call is TRBV14, the J call TRBJ2-7, with D perhaps matching TRBD2 (5 bases). The CDR3 extends over 16 amino acids. Trimming stripped 1 base from V and 4 bases from J, with 17 bases between. Germline lookup yields CDR1 SGHDN and CDR2 FVKESK. The CDR3 protein is CASSQGLRESGYEQYF. The CDR3 DNA follows: TGTGCCAGCAGCCAAGGTCTGAGGGAATCGGGTTACGAGCAGTACTTC.

The V and J genes are TRBV10-1 and TRBJ2-7; 9 bases are shared with TRBD1. Germline CDR1 and CDR2: WNHNN and SYGVQD (reference sequence). The CDR3 is 17 amino acids. V was pared by 2 bases and J by 0 bases, with 8 bases of the junction left unmatched. The CDR3 is CASSERVGTGPSYEQYF. As DNA, the CDR3 is TGCGCCAGCAGTGAGAGGGTTGGGACAGGGCCCTCCTACGAGCAGTACTTC.

The sample holds a few counts of this clone. This chain uses TRBV7-2 with TRBJ2-3; TRBD2 agrees at 9 bases. This CDR3 is 13 amino acids long. Germline CDR1 is SGHTA and CDR2 is FQGNSA. The V gene end was trimmed by 5 bases and the J gene end by 14 bases; junction bases not matched to a gene: 11. The CDR3 here is CASSGRSGSRLYF. Here the CDR3 DNA reads TGTGCCAGCAGCGGACGTAGCGGGAGCCGCCTGTATTTT.

The rearrangement joins TRBV5-1 to TRBJ1-5; 12 bases fit TRBD1. The CDR3 contains 15 residues. CDR1 is SGHRS and CDR2 is YFSETQ in the germline V gene. Trimming removed 3 bases from V and 7 bases from J; junction bases left unmatched: 5. The CDR3 reads CASSSGTGGGQPQHF. The CDR3, as DNA: TGCGCCAGCAGCTCTGGGACAGGGGGCGGCCAGCCCCAGCATTTT.

The chain employs TRBV7-9 and TRBJ2-7; D unresolved. Trimming left V 1 base short and J 3 bases short, with 10 bases between. The germline V gene has CDR1 SEHNR and CDR2 FQNEAQ (reference sequence). The CDR3 totals 14 residues. CDR3 sequence (DNA): TGTGCCAGCAGCTTAGTCACGGGTAGCTACGAGCAGTACTTC. Protein sequence: CASSLVTGSYEQYF.

This clone appeared a single time. This chain connects TRBV11-2 to TRBJ2-7; 10 bases are a match to TRBD2. Germline CDR1 reads SGHAT; CDR2 reads FQNNGV. Germline trimming cut 2 bases from V and 0 bases from J; bases unmatched to any gene: 13. This CDR3 has 19 residues. The CDR3 DNA sequence: TGTGCCAGCAGCTTAAATAACCCCCCGGGACTAGCGACCTCCTACGAGCAGTACTTC. This encodes CASSLNNPPGLATSYEQYF.

The chain has TRBV5-4 and TRBJ2-1, with D uncertain. This CDR3 spans 15 amino acids. CDR1 and CDR2 (germline): SGHNT, YYREEE (reference sequence). Trimming pared 2 bases from V and 2 bases from J, leaving 11 bases between. CDR3 DNA: TGTGCCAGCAGCTTTGGCCTCACAACCTACAATGAGCAGTTCTTC. It translates to CASSFGLTTYNEQFF.

CDR3 sequence reads: CSVYNNEQFF. CDR3 in DNA: TGCAGTGTCTATAACAATGAGCAGTTCTTC. This rearrangement joins TRBV20-1 to TRBJ2-1, with D unresolved. Germline loops: CDR1 DFQATT, CDR2 SNEGSKA (reference sequence). V was cut by 7 bases and J by 5 bases, with 6 bases left in between. The CDR3 spans 10 residues.

The J gene is TRBJ2-1, the V gene TRBV21-1; TRBD1 is taken as the D call from the table, unchecked against the DNA. TRBV21-1 is assigned pseudogene status. The CDR3 runs to 15 residues. CDR3 coding DNA: TGTGCCAGCAGCAAACCAGACAGGCAGGGGGGTGAGCAGTTCTTC. It translates to CASSKPDRQGGEQFF.